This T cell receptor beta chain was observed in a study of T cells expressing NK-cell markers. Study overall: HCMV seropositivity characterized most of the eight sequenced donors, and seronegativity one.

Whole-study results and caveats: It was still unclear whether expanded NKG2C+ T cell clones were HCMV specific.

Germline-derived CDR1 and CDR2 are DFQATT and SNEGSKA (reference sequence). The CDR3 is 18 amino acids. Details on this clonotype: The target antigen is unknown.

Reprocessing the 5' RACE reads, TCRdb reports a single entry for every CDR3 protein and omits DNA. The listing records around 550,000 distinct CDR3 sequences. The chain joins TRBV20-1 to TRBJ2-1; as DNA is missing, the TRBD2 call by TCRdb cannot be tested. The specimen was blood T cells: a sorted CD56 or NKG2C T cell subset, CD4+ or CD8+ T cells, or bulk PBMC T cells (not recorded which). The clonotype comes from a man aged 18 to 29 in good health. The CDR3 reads CSARVPSGSLRSYNEQFF.